This TCR beta chain was profiled in a study of cytomegalovirus exposure and HLA in healthy donors. Study details: Earlier results showed almost 120 million unique TCR beta sequences derived from roughly 180 million T cells.

Of note for this clone: The junction shows a germline mismatch at one end, possibly a read error.

CDR3 length: 14 residues. CDR1 is SSHAT and CDR2 is FNYEAQ in the germline V gene (reference sequence). The PCR contained 60 Vbeta and 13 Jbeta primers. Method: immunoSEQ multiplex PCR; TCRdb's copy keeps in-frame clones and lacks some. The table lists about 180,000 clones, around 80% of them singletons. This TCR was recovered from a girl aged 5 to 17 in good health and CMV-seropositive. The V call is TRBV7-7, the J call TRBJ2-5; 8 bases match TRBD1. Material: PBMCs. Here the CDR3 DNA reads TGTGCTAGCAGTTTACAGGGGGTCCAAGAGACCCAGTACTTC. It is translated as CASSLQGVQETQYF.